The sequence of this T cell receptor (beta chain) was determined in a study of blood T cell repertoires in COVID-19. At the level of the study: The United States, Italy and Spain supplied acute and convalescent COVID-19 samples. PBMCs, B-cell-depleted T cells, or T cells were the source of the cDNA or gDNA that made up the material.

Germline V CDR1 and CDR2: SGHDT, YYEEEE. CDR3 length equals 15 residues. Losses at the gene ends were 0 bases for V and 5 bases for J; bases not matched to a gene: 6. In the authors' workflow: Reference gene primers were amplified, and this amplification served to estimate nucleated cell counts. Sequencing was performed with immunoSEQ multiplex PCR; in TCRdb, only in-frame clones are kept and a portion is missing. From that table come the V and J calls and clone size; the DNA was used to work out D and trimming. The sample has 35,000 to 40,000 clones; 75% to 90% are singletons. The sequencing input was peripheral blood. V usage is TRBV5-6 and J usage is TRBJ2-5, with 8 bases fitting TRBD1. The receptor was derived from a man between 50 and 59 years old with active or convalescent COVID-19. The CDR3 sequence is CASSLGAGGGETQYF. The CDR3 DNA follows: TGTGCCAGCAGCTTGGGCGCAGGGGGCGGTGAGACCCAGTACTTC.